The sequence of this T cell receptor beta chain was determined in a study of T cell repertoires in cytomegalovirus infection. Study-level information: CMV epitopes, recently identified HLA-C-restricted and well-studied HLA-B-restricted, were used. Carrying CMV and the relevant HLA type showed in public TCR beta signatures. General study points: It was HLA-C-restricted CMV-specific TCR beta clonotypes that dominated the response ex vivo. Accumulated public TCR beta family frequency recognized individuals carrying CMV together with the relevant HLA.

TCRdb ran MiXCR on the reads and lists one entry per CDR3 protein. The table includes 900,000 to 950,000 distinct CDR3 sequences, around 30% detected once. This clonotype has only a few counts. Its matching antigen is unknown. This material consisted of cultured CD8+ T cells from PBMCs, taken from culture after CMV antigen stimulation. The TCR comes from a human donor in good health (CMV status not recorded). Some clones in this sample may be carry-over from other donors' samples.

CDR3 in DNA: TGTGCCAGCAGTTTACAGGGATTTCCTGAAGCTTTCTTT. As protein: CASSLQGFPEAFF. The gene calls are TRBV12-3 or TRBV12-4 and TRBJ1-1; D is possibly TRBD1 (5 bases). Trimming pared 2 bases from V and 6 bases from J, leaving 10 bases between. The CDR3 has 13 amino acids.